The rows below give T cell receptor beta chains drawn from one sample of a study of shared clonotypes between healthy human individuals. The method was immunoSEQ multiplex PCR; TCRdb's version includes in-frame clones alone and lacks a portion of them. The table has 600,000 to 750,000 clones, around 70% seen once. Specimen: memory CD4+ T cells sorted from blood. These receptors all stem from a woman in her 30s in good health. CDR3s include the opening cysteine and the closing phenylalanine or tryptophan. A D gene is named only where the DNA matches it firmly. Some rows mark clone size as missing; the rest say once, few, many or name a class of expanded clone.

v_gene	d_gene	abundance	j_gene	CDR3nt	CDR3aa
TRBV5-5	-	-	TRBJ1-5	TGTGCCAGCAGTTTGGATGTCATTCGGATTCAGCCCCAGCATTTT	CASSLDVIRIQPQHF
TRBV5-1	-	-	TRBJ2-3	TGCGCCAGCGGACAAGCTTACGGAGCGGACACAGATACGCAGTATTTT	CASGQAYGADTDTQYF
TRBV13	-	-	TRBJ2-3	TGTGCCAGCAGCCCTGTGGGTAGGGATACGCAGTATTTT	CASSPVGRDTQYF
TRBV18	-	-	TRBJ1-1	TGTGCCAGCTTACCGCAGGGGAACGTTAACACTGAAGCTTTCTTT	CASLPQGNVNTEAFF
TRBV18	-	few	TRBJ1-1	TGTGCCAGCTCCCCGTCCCTGAACACTGAAGCTTTCTTT	CASSPSLNTEAFF
TRBV7-9	-	once	TRBJ2-1	TGTGCCAGCAGCCGCTTCCCTCGGGATGAGCAGTTCTTC	CASSRFPRDEQFF
TRBV5-6	TRBD2	-	TRBJ2-1	TGTGCCAGCAGCTTGGTAGGGACTAGCGGTAATAATGAGCAGTTCTTC	CASSLVGTSGNNEQFF
TRBV19	TRBD2	-	TRBJ2-7	TGTGCCAGTAGTATAGGCCCTAGCGGGACCGAGCAGTACTTC	CASSIGPSGTEQYF
TRBV15	-	-	TRBJ2-2	TGTGCCACCAGCAGAGCCACCACACTCACCGGGGAGCTGTTTTTT	CATSRATTLTGELFF
TRBV18	TRBD1	-	TRBJ2-1	TGTGCCAGCTCACAAGGACAGGACAATGAGCAGTTCTTC	CASSQGQDNEQFF
TRBV11-2	-	-	TRBJ2-2	TGTGCCAGCAGCTCCCAATTAAGGACCGGGGAGCTGTTTTTT	CASSSQLRTGELFF
TRBV25-1	-	-	TRBJ2-1	TGTGCCAGCAGTGGCCCAACAAAGAATGAGCAGTTCTTC	CASSGPTKNEQFF
TRBV4-1	-	few	TRBJ2-5	TGCGCCAGCAGCCAAGGGGCAGGGGATTTAGGGGAGACCCAGTACTTC	CASSQGAGDLGETQYF
TRBV6-6	-	-	TRBJ2-7	TGTGCCGCCGGGGTGGCCTCCTACGAGCAGTACTTC	CAAGVASYEQYF
TRBV5-4	-	-	TRBJ2-3	TGTGCCAGCAGCTCGCCGGGCGACGGCGATACGCAGTATTTT	CASSSPGDGDTQYF
TRBV5-4	-	-	TRBJ1-1	TGTGCCAGCAGCTCAAACACAGGCATCACTGAAGCTTTCTTT	CASSSNTGITEAFF